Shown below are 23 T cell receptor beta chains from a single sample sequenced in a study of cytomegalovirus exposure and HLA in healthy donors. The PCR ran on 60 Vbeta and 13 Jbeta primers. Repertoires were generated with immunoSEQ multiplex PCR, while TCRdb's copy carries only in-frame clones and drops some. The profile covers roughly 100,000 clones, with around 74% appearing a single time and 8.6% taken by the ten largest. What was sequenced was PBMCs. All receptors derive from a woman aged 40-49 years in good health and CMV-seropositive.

The CDR3 here is CASSHEVQSSGNTIYF. The CDR3 DNA follows: TGCGCCAGCAGCCATGAGGTCCAGAGCTCTGGAAACACCATATATTTT. This chain connects TRBV4-3 to TRBJ1-3; D is undetermined. CDR1 LGHNA and CDR2 YSLEER come from the germline V gene. This CDR3 has 16 residues. The V gene lost 3 bases and the J gene lost 0 bases, with 12 bases spanning the gap.

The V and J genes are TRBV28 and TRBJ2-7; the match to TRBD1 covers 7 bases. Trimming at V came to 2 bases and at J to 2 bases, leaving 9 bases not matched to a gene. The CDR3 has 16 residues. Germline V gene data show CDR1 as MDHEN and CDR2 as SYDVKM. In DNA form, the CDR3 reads TGTGCCAGCAGTTTACCGATTAGACAGGGTGCCTACGAGCAGTACTTC. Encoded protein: CASSLPIRQGAYEQYF.

This CDR3 is CASSGVRNTEAFF. The CDR3 DNA reads TGTGCCAGCAGTGGAGTTCGGAACACTGAAGCTTTCTTT. This chain connects TRBV2 to TRBJ1-1, with unresolved D. This CDR3 has 13 residues. Trimming cost V 4 bases and J 1 base, with 7 bases left between them. Germline V gene lookup returns CDR1 SNHLY and CDR2 FYNNEI.

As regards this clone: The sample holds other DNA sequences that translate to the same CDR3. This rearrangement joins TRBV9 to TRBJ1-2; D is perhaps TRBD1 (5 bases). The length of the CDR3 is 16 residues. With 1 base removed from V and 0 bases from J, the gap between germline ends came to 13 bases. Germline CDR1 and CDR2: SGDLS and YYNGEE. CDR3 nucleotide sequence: TGTGCCAGCAGCGTATCACCAGGGCTAACTAACTATGGCTACACCTTC. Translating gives CASSVSPGLTNYGYTF.

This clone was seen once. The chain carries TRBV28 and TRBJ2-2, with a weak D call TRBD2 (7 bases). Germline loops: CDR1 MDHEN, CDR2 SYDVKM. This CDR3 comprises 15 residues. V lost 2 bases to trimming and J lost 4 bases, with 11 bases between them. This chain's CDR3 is CASSLGGGGTGELFF. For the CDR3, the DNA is TGTGCCAGCAGTTTAGGGGGGGGCGGCACCGGGGAGCTGTTTTTT.

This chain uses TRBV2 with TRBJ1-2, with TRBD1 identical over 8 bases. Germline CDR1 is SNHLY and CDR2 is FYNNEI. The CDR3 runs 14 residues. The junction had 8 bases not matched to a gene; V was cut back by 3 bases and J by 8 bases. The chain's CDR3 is CASSDQGQGGGYTF. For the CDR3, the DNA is TGTGCCAGCAGTGACCAAGGACAGGGTGGAGGCTACACCTTC.

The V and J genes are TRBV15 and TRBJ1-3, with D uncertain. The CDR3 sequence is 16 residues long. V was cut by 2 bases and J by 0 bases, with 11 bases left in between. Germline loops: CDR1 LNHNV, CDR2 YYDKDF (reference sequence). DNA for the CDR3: TGTGCCACCAGCAGAACCTTAGCTAGCTCTGGAAACACCATATATTTT. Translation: CATSRTLASSGNTIYF.

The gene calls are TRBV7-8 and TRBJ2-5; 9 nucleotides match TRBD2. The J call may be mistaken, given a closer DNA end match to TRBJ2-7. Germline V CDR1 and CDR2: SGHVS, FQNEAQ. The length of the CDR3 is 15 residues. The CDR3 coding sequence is TGTGCCAGCAGCTTGGGGCGGGAGGGACGATACGAGCAGTACTTC. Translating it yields CASSLGREGRYEQYF.

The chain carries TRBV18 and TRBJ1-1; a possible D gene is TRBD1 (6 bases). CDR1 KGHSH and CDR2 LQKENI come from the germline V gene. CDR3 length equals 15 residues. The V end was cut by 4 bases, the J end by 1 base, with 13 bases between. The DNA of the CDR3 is TGTGCCAGCTCACAAGGGGGTCAGGGGAACACTGAAGCTTTCTTT. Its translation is CASSQGGQGNTEAFF.

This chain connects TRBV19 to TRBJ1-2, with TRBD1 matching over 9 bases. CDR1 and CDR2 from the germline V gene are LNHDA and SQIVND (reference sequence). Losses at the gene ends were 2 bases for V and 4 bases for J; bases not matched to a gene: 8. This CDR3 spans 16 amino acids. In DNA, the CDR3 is TGTGCCAGTAGTATAATTAGCCGGGACAGGGTCTATGGCTACACCTTC. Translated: CASSIISRDRVYGYTF.

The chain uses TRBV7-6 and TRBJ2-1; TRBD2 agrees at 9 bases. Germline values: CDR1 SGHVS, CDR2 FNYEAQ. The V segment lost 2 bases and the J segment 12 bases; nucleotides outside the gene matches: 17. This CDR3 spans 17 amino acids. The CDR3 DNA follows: TGTGCCAGCAGCTTACCCCCTGGCGGGGGGGTCGGAGAGGGGCAGTTCTTC. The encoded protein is CASSLPPGGGVGEGQFF.

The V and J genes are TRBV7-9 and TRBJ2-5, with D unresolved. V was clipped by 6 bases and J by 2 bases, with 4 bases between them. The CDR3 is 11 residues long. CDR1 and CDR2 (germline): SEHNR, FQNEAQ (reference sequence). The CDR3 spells CASSSQETQYF. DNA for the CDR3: TGTGCCAGCAGTTCTCAAGAGACCCAGTACTTC.

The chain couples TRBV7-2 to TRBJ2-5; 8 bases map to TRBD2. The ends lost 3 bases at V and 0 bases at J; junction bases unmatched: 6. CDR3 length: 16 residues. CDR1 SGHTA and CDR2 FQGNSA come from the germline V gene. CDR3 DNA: TGTGCCAGCAGCTTCGGGACTAGACGGTACCAAGAGACCCAGTACTTC. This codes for CASSFGTRRYQETQYF.

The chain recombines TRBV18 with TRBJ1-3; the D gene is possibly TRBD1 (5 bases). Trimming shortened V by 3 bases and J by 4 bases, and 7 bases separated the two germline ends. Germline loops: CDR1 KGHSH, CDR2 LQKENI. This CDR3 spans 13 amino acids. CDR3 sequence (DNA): TGTGCCAGCTCACCCAGGGCCGGAAACACCATATATTTT. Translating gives CASSPRAGNTIYF.

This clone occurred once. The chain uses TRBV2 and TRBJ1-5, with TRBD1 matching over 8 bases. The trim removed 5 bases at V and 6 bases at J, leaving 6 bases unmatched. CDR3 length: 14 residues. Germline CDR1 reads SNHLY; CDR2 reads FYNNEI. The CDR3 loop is CASSRDRRAQPQHF. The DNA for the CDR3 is TGTGCCAGCAGTCGGGACAGGCGGGCTCAGCCCCAGCATTTT.

CDR3: CASSWGGSYEQYF. The CDR3 DNA reads as TGTGCCAGCAGCTGGGGGGGGTCCTACGAGCAGTACTTC. V is TRBV5-6 and J is TRBJ2-7, with 7 bases aligning to TRBD2. Losses at the gene ends were 3 bases for V and 1 base for J; bases not matched to a gene: 1. The CDR3 length is 13 residues. The germline V gene has CDR1 SGHDT and CDR2 YYEEEE.

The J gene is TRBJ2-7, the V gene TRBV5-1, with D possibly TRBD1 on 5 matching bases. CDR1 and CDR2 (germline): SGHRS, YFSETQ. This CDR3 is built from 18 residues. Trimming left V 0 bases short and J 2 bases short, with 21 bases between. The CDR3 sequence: CASSLAATVTLPAYEQYF. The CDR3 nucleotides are TGCGCCAGCAGCTTGGCTGCGACAGTTACTCTCCCGGCCTACGAGCAGTACTTC.

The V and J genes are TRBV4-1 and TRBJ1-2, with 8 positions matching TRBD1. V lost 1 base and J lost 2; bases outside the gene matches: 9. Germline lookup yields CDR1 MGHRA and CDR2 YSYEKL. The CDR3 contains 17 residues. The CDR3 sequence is CASSQGARGPTNYGYTF. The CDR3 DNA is TGCGCCAGCAGCCAAGGGGCCAGGGGGCCGACCAACTATGGCTACACCTTC.

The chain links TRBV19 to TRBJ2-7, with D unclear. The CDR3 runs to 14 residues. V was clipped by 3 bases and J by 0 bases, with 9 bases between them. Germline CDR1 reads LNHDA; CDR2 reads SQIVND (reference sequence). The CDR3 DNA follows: TGTGCCAGTAGTATTTACACCTTCTCCTACGAGCAGTACTTC. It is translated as CASSIYTFSYEQYF.

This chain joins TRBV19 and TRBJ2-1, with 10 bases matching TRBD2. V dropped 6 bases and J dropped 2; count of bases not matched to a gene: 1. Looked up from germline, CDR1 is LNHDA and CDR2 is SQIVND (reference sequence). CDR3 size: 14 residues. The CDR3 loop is CASSLAGAYNEQFF. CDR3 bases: TGTGCCAGTAGCCTAGCGGGGGCCTACAATGAGCAGTTCTTC.

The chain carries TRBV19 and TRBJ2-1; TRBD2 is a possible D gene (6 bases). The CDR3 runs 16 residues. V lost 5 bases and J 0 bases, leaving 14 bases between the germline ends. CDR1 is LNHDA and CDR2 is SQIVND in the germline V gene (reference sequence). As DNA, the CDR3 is TGTGCCAGTAGTCCCCATGCGGGACCCTCCTACAATGAGCAGTTCTTC. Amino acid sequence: CASSPHAGPSYNEQFF. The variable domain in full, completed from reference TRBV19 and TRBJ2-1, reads DGGITQSPKYLFRKEGQNVTLSCEQNLNHDAMYWYRQDPGQGLRLIYYSQIVNDFQKGDIAEGYSVSREKKESFPLTVTSAQKNPTAFYLCASSPHAGPSYNEQFFGPGTRLTVL.

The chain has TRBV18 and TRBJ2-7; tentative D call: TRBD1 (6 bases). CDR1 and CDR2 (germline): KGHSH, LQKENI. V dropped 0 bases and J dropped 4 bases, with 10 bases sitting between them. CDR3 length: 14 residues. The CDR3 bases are TGTGCCAGCTCACCACCGGACAGAAGATACGAGCAGTACTTC. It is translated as CASSPPDRRYEQYF.

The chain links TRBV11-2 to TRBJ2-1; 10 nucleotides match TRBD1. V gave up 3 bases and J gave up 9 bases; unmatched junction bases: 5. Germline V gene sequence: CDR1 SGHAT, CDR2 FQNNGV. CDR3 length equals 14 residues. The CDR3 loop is CASSFDRGRGEQFF. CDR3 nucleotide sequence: TGTGCCAGCAGCTTTGACAGGGGGCGGGGTGAGCAGTTCTTC.